The sequence of this TCR beta chain was determined in a study of neoadjuvant anti-PD-1 for oral cavity cancer. Study background: Patients without progression got a fourth dose around day 43.

Cohort: HPV-negative, locally advanced oral cavity squamous cell carcinoma patients. This clone was picked up a small number of times. Its antigen is as yet unknown. Study outcomes and limitations: Larger post-treatment preexisting tumor clones tracked with greater tumor shrinkage. Only a few patients per response group were TCR-analyzed; validation needed.

The data were produced by immunoSEQ multiplex PCR, yet TCRdb's version contains in-frame clones alone and is incomplete. The top ten hold 12% of the sample, which has more than 7,500 clones, more than 50% seen once. Germline V gene lookup returns CDR1 SGHVS and CDR2 FNYEAQ. The trim removed 5 bases at V and 5 bases at J, leaving 12 bases unmatched. This CDR3 comprises 16 residues. V is TRBV7-6 and J is TRBJ2-5, with 9 bases lining up with TRBD2. The TCR sequence derives from a person aged 40 to 85 with oral cavity squamous cell carcinoma. The material was tumor tissue, obtained before nivolumab (anti-PD-1) treatment. The CDR3 coding sequence is TGTGCCAGCAGCCCGACTAGCGGAGGGGGAGGGGAGACCCAGTACTTC. Translated: CASSPTSGGGGETQYF.